This T cell receptor (beta chain) was observed in a study of shared clonotypes between healthy human individuals. Study background: Each donor contributed plates that comprised three CD4 naive, three CD4 memory, two CD8 naive and one CD8 memory.

Naive CD8 isolation took CD45RO-negative cells positively selected for CCR7 and excluded terminally differentiated effector memory CD45RA+ cells. Within Nashville, Tennessee resided all donors, each a Caucasian adult. Study findings and constraints: A handful of donors had 5% to 6.5% of their naive CD4 clonotypes in common.

With regard to this clone: Its specificity is not known.

Libraries were prepared by immunoSEQ multiplex PCR; TCRdb keeps only in-frame clonotypes and omits some of them. The table lists about 2.1 million clones, just over 90% of them singletons. The sequence was collected from a man between 18 and 29 years old in good health. Some clones in this sample may be carry-over from other donors' samples. Sequenced: naive CD8+ T cells from PBMCs.

Written as DNA, the CDR3 is TGTGCCAGCAGCTCGGACAGAGGCATCGGGGAGCTGTTTTTT. This gives the protein CASSSDRGIGELFF. The chain is built from TRBV7-8 and TRBJ2-2; D perhaps matches TRBD1 (6 bases). The germline gives CDR1 SGHVS, CDR2 FQNEAQ. This CDR3 region has 14 residues. The V gene lost 4 bases and the J gene lost 7 bases, with 13 bases spanning the gap.